This TCR beta chain was observed in a study of blood T cell repertoires in COVID-19. V lost 1 base to trimming and J lost 0 bases, with 8 bases between them. Germline CDR1 is SGHKS and CDR2 is YYEKEE (reference sequence). The CDR3 totals 15 residues. The method was immunoSEQ multiplex PCR; TCRdb's version includes in-frame clones alone and lacks a portion of them. Of approximately 100,000 clones listed, 69% are singletons. The receptor was isolated from a man of 80 years or more with acute or convalescent COVID-19. The gene calls are TRBV5-5 and TRBJ2-1; no definite D call. The sample taken for sequencing was peripheral blood. DNA for the CDR3: TGTGCCAGCAGCTTGTCGATTAGCTCCTACAATGAGCAGTTCTTC. It specifies CASSLSISSYNEQFF.